The rows below give T cell receptor beta chains drawn from one sample of a study of long-term antiretroviral therapy in people with HIV. Only in-frame clones appear in the TCRdb table, and some are missing; sequencing was by immunoSEQ multiplex PCR. The sample carries just under 35,000 clones, roughly 85% recorded once. The sequences come from unsorted PBMCs, collected roughly 2.9 years before starting antiretroviral therapy. These receptors were taken from a woman aged 30 to 39 with HIV. Each CDR3 is given with its conserved first and last residue. D genes are given only for firm matches. Clone size appears in some rows only: once, few, many, or a class for an expanded clone.

>TRBD1|TRBV10-3|TRBJ1-5|-
CAIRAGQGDYQPQHF
TGTGCCATCAGGGCGGGACAGGGCGACTATCAGCCCCAGCATTTT
>TRBD1|TRBV4-1|TRBJ1-5|-
CASSQFYRGLNQPQHF
TGCGCCAGCAGCCAGTTTTACAGGGGGCTGAATCAGCCCCAGCATTTT
>TRBD2|TRBV4-1|TRBJ2-5|-
CASSQTRTSGWETQYF
TGCGCCAGCAGCCAAACCCGGACTAGCGGTTGGGAGACCCAGTACTTC
>-|TRBV6-5|TRBJ1-4|-
CASSYRAAHEKLFF
TGTGCCAGCAGTTACAGGGCAGCCCATGAAAAACTGTTTTTT
>-|TRBV2|TRBJ1-3|-
CASSEEDSGNTIYF
TGTGCCAGCAGTGAAGAAGACTCTGGAAACACCATATATTTT
>-|TRBV6-1|TRBJ2-2|-
CASTRQTNTGELFF
TGTGCCAGCACTAGACAGACGAACACCGGGGAGCTGTTTTTT
>-|TRBV4-1|TRBJ1-2|-
CASSQAEGPLYGYTF
TGCGCCAGCAGCCAAGCAGAAGGGCCCCTCTATGGCTACACCTTC
>-|TRBV5-6|TRBJ1-1|-
CASSLAPTDSFF
TGTGCCAGCAGCTTGGCCCCCACGGACAGTTTCTTT
>-|TRBV5-1|TRBJ1-1|-
CASSLKSTGAMNTEAFF
TGCGCCAGCAGCTTGAAGAGCACGGGGGCCATGAACACTGAAGCTTTCTTT
>TRBD1|TRBV19|TRBJ1-3|few
CASIGTGAGEGNTIYF
TGTGCCAGTATCGGGACAGGGGCCGGAGAGGGAAACACCATATATTTT
>-|TRBV10-3|TRBJ1-2|-
CAISDLGENYGYTF
TGTGCCATCAGTGATCTCGGGGAAAACTATGGCTACACCTTC
>TRBD1|TRBV11-2|TRBJ2-2|-
CASSLMTGVAGELFF
TGTGCCAGCAGCTTAATGACAGGGGTAGCCGGGGAGCTGTTTTTT
>TRBD2|TRBV9|TRBJ2-5|-
CASSDTGRGVYF
TGTGCCAGCAGCGACACGGGGAGGGGTGTGTACTTC
>-|TRBV6-1|TRBJ1-1|-
CASSEAGGAMDEAFF
TGTGCCAGCAGTGAAGCGGGAGGGGCGATGGATGAAGCTTTCTTT
>TRBD1|TRBV30|TRBJ1-6|once
CAWSGDRVTNNSPLHF
TGTGCCTGGAGTGGGGACAGGGTGACCAATAATTCACCCCTCCACTTT
>-|TRBV29-1|TRBJ1-3|-
CSVEGDGNTIYF
TGCAGCGTAGAAGGTGACGGAAACACCATATATTTT
>-|TRBV4-1|TRBJ2-5|-
CASSPENQETQYF
TGCGCCAGCAGCCCGGAGAACCAAGAGACCCAGTACTTC
>-|TRBV6-1|TRBJ1-4|-
CASSDDREKLFF
TGTGCCAGCAGTGACGATCGAGAAAAACTGTTTTTT
>TRBD1|TRBV5-1|TRBJ2-4|-
CASSLEDRRLAKNIQYF
TGCGCCAGCAGCTTGGAGGACAGGCGACTAGCCAAAAACATTCAGTACTTC
>TRBD2|TRBV6-1|TRBJ2-5|-
CASEGGGGQETQYF
TGTGCCAGCGAAGGCGGGGGGGGCCAAGAGACCCAGTACTTC
>TRBD1|TRBV11-3|TRBJ1-1|-
CASSTGQGGIEAFF
TGTGCCAGCAGCACCGGACAGGGTGGTATTGAAGCTTTCTTT
>-|TRBV15|TRBJ1-3|-
CATSRESSETGNTIYF
TGTGCCACCAGCAGAGAGTCCTCAGAGACTGGAAACACCATATATTTT
>TRBD1|TRBV5-1|TRBJ1-1|-
CASSLEQGRTEAFF
TGCGCCAGCAGCTTGGAACAGGGGAGGACTGAAGCTTTCTTT
>-|TRBV29-1|TRBJ2-5|-
CSFRRGAGETQYF
TGCAGCTTCCGTCGTGGGGCAGGAGAGACCCAGTACTTC
>TRBD1|TRBV30|TRBJ1-5|-
CAWSTGGAIGQPQHF
TGTGCCTGGAGTACAGGGGGGGCGATAGGTCAGCCCCAGCATTTT
>-|TRBV19|TRBJ1-5|-
CASTMTGLQPQHF
TGTGCCAGTACCATGACAGGTCTCCAGCCCCAGCATTTT
>-|TRBV15|TRBJ1-1|-
CATSRDKGMNTEAFF
TGTGCCACCAGCAGAGATAAAGGAATGAACACTGAAGCTTTCTTT
>TRBD1|TRBV5-8|TRBJ1-5|-
CASTSGQGQSRNQPQHF
TGTGCCAGCACTTCCGGACAGGGCCAAAGCCGGAATCAGCCCCAGCATTTT
>TRBD2|TRBV13|TRBJ2-3|-
CASTQRGSGGLTDTQYF
TGTGCCAGCACTCAAAGGGGGAGCGGGGGCCTCACAGATACGCAGTATTTT
>-|TRBV5-4|TRBJ1-2|-
CASSLGVGVLNYGYTF
TGTGCCAGCAGCTTGGGGGTTGGGGTTCTCAACTATGGCTACACCTTC
>TRBD1|TRBV7-6|TRBJ1-4|-
CASSPYPPTGARGATNEKLFF
TGTGCCAGCAGCCCCTATCCTCCGACAGGGGCCCGTGGGGCAACTAATGAAAAACTGTTTTTT
>-|TRBV5-1|TRBJ2-3|-
CASSLAVSSGETDTQYF
TGCGCCAGCAGCTTGGCGGTCTCGTCCGGGGAAACAGATACGCAGTATTTT
>-|TRBV11-2|TRBJ1-3|-
CASSLVGRERNTIYF
TGTGCCAGCAGCTTAGTGGGCAGGGAAAGAAACACCATATATTTT
>TRBD1|TRBV6-6|TRBJ1-2|-
CASSSGGQGNYGYTF
TGTGCCAGCAGTTCCGGAGGACAGGGGAACTATGGCTACACCTTC
>-|TRBV10-3|TRBJ1-2|-
CAISTASGGGYTF
TGTGCCATCAGTACCGCGTCAGGCGGAGGCTACACCTTC
>TRBD1|TRBV30|TRBJ2-1|-
CAWRKPRTGNEQFF
TGTGCCTGGAGGAAGCCACGGACAGGGAATGAGCAGTTCTTC
>TRBD2|TRBV4-2|TRBJ2-2|few
CASSPRGRLAGTNTGELFF
TGTGCCAGCAGCCCCAGGGGGAGGCTAGCGGGGACGAACACCGGGGAGCTGTTTTTT
>-|TRBV11-2|TRBJ2-7|-
CASRGMGGYEQYF
TGTGCCAGTCGCGGGATGGGTGGTTACGAGCAGTACTTC
>-|TRBV4-1|TRBJ1-1|-
CASSDKVGSEAFF
TGCGCCAGCAGTGACAAGGTAGGATCTGAAGCTTTCTTT
>TRBD2|TRBV29-1|TRBJ2-3|-
CSVHTRGGTQYF
TGCAGCGTGCACACCCGGGGGGGAACGCAGTATTTT
>TRBD2|TRBV7-2|TRBJ2-1|-
CASSLIAGGVNEQFF
TGTGCCAGCAGCTTAATTGCGGGGGGTGTAAATGAGCAGTTCTTC
>-|TRBV9|TRBJ2-3|-
CASSVVGGTDTQYF
TGTGCCAGCAGCGTAGTGGGGGGCACAGATACGCAGTATTTT
>-|TRBV5-6|TRBJ2-4|once
CASSLSGNIQYF
TGTGCCAGCAGCTTGTCAGGGAACATTCAGTACTTC
>-|TRBV2|TRBJ1-5|-
CASSELAGGNQPQHF
TGTGCCAGCAGTGAATTGGCAGGCGGCAATCAGCCCCAGCATTTT
>-|TRBV18|TRBJ1-3|once
CASSPNRGFGSGNTIYF
TGTGCCAGCTCACCGAACCGGGGGTTTGGTTCTGGAAACACCATATATTTT
>-|TRBV2|TRBJ2-2|-
CASKQDSNTGELFF
TGTGCCAGCAAGCAAGACTCGAACACCGGGGAGCTGTTTTTT
>-|TRBV7-6|TRBJ2-3|-
CASSLDADTQYF
TGTGCCAGCAGCTTAGACGCAGATACGCAGTATTTT
>-|TRBV6-1|TRBJ2-3|-
CASSEVLGTSPQDTQYF
TGTGCCAGCAGTGAAGTCCTCGGGACATCCCCCCAGGATACGCAGTATTTT
>-|TRBV7-9|TRBJ2-6|-
CASSPFYGANVLTF
TGTGCCAGCAGCCCTTTTTACGGGGCCAACGTCCTGACTTTC
>-|TRBV5-4|TRBJ1-5|-
CASTLWGVNQPQHF
TGTGCCAGCACCCTATGGGGGGTCAATCAGCCCCAGCATTTT
>TRBD2|TRBV2|TRBJ2-5|few
CASSLASGGLQETQYF
TGTGCCAGCAGTCTGGCTAGCGGGGGCTTACAAGAGACCCAGTACTTC
>-|TRBV19|TRBJ2-7|-
CASSTGMGYEQYF
TGTGCCAGTAGTACAGGTATGGGTTACGAGCAGTACTTC
>TRBD2|TRBV5-1|TRBJ2-5|-
CASSFIGKRGAYQETQYF
TGCGCCAGCAGCTTTATCGGCAAGCGGGGGGCGTACCAAGAGACCCAGTACTTC
>-|TRBV7-2|TRBJ1-1|few
CASSLAVRAEAFF
TGTGCCAGCAGCTTAGCCGTACGAGCTGAGGCTTTCTTT
>TRBD1|TRBV7-3|TRBJ2-2|-
CASSPSYRGRFAGELFF
TGTGCCAGCAGCCCTTCCTACAGGGGGCGGTTCGCCGGGGAGCTGTTTTTT
>TRBD1|TRBV19|TRBJ2-1|-
CASRGTGGYNEQFF
TGTGCCAGTAGAGGGACAGGGGGCTACAATGAGCAGTTCTTC
>TRBD1|TRBV7-2|TRBJ2-1|-
CASSSDRSYNEQFF
TGTGCCAGCAGCTCGGACAGGTCCTACAATGAGCAGTTCTTC